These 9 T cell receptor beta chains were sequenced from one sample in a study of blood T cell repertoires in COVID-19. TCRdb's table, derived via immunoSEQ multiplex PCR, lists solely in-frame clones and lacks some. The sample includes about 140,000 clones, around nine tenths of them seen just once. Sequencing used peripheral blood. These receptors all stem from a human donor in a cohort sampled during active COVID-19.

The CDR3 reads CASSVAASGDTQYF. Written as DNA, the CDR3 is TGTGCCAGCAGCGTAGCGGCTAGCGGGGATACGCAGTATTTT. The rearrangement links TRBV9 to TRBJ2-3; 8 bases fit TRBD2. V was pared by 0 bases and J by 6 bases, with 3 bases of the junction left unmatched. The CDR3 spans 14 residues. The germline V gene encodes CDR1 SGDLS and CDR2 YYNGEE. The full variable domain, rest sourced from reference TRBV9 and TRBJ2-3, is DSGVTQTPKHLITATGQRVTLRCSPRSGDLSVYWYQQSLDQGLQFLIQYYNGEERAKGNILERFSAQQFPDLHSELNLSSLELGDSALYFCASSVAASGDTQYFGPGTRLTVL.

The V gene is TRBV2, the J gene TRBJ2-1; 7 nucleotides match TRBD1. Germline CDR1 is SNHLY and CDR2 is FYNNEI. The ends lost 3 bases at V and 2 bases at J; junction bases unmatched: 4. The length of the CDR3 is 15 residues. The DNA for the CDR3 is TGTGCCAGCAGTGAGGGGACAGCTACCTACAATGAGCAGTTCTTC. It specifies CASSEGTATYNEQFF.

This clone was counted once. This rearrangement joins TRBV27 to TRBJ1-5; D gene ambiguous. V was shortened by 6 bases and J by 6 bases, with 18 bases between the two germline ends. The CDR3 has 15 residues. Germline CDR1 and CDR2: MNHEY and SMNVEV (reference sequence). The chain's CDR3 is CASRGGQSSGQPQHF. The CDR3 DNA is TGTGCCAGCAGAGGAGGTCAGTCGAGCGGTCAGCCCCAGCATTTT.

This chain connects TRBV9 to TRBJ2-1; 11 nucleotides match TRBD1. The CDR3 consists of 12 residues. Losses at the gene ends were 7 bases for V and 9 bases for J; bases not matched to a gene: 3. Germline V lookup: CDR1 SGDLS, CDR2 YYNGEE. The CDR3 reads CASGQGAGEQFF. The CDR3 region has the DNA TGTGCCAGCGGACAGGGGGCAGGTGAGCAGTTCTTC. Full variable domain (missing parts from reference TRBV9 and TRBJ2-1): DSGVTQTPKHLITATGQRVTLRCSPRSGDLSVYWYQQSLDQGLQFLIQYYNGEERAKGNILERFSAQQFPDLHSELNLSSLELGDSALYFCASGQGAGEQFFGPGTRLTVL.

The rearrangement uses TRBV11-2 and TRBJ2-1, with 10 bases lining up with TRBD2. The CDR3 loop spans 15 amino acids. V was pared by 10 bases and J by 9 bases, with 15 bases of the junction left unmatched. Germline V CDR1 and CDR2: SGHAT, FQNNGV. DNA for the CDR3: TGTGCCACTCAACCCCCCGGGACTAGCGTACTTGAGCAGTTCTTC. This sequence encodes CATQPPGTSVLEQFF.

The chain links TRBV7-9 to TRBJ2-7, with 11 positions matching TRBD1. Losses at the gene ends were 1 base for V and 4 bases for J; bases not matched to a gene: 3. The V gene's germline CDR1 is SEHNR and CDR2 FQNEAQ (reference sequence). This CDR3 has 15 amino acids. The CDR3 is CASSLGTGGVYEQYF. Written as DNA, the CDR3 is TGTGCCAGCAGCTTAGGGACAGGGGGCGTGTACGAGCAGTACTTC.

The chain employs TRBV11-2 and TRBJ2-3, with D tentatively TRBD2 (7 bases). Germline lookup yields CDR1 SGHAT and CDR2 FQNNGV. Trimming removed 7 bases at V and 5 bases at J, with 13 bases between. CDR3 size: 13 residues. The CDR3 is CASNRGAGDTQYF. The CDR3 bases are TGTGCCAGCAATCGGGGGGCGGGAGATACGCAGTATTTT.

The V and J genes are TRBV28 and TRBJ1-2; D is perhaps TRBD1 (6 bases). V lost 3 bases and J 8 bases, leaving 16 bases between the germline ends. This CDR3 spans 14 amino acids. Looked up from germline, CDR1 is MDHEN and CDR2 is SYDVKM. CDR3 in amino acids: CASSFTPQGDGYTF. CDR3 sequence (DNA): TGTGCCAGCAGTTTTACCCCACAGGGAGACGGCTACACCTTC.

The CDR3 loop is CASSVSGGLEQYF. CDR3 DNA sequence: TGTGCCAGCAGCGTATCAGGGGGCCTCGAGCAGTACTTC. The chain combines TRBV9 with TRBJ2-7, with 8 bases aligning to TRBD1. Trimming cost V 1 base and J 6 bases; bases outside gene matches: 3. CDR1 and CDR2 from the germline V gene are SGDLS and YYNGEE. CDR3 length: 13 residues.